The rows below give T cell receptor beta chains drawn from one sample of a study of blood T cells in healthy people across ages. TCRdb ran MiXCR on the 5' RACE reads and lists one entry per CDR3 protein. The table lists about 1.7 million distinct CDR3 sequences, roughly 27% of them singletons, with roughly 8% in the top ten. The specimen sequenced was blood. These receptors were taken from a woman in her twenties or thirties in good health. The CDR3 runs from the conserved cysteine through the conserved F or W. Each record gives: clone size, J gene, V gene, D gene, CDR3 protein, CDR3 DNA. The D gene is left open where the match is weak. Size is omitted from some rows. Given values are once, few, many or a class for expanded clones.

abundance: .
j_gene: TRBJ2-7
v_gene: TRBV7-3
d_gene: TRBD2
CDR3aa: CASSAGAGDNEQYF
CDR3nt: TGTGCCAGCAGCGCGGGAGCTGGAGACAATGAGCAGTACTTC

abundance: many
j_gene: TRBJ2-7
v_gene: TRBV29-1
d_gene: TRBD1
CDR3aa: CAFGQGSYEQYF
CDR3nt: TGCGCCTTCGGACAGGGATCCTACGAGCAGTACTTC

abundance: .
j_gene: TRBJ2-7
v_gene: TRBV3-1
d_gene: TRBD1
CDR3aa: CASSQVFGQGVSRNGYEQYF
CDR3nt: TGTGCCAGCAGCCAAGTCTTTGGACAGGGGGTTTCACGCAACGGCTACGAGCAGTACTTC

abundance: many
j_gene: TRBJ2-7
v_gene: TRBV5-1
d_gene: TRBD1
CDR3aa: CASSSSTGNEQYF
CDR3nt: TGCGCCAGCAGCTCATCGACAGGGAACGAGCAGTACTTC

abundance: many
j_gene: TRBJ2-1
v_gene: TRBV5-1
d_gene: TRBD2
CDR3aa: CASSSGEGNEQFF
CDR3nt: TGTGCCAGCAGCTCGGGGGAGGGGAATGAGCAGTTCTTC

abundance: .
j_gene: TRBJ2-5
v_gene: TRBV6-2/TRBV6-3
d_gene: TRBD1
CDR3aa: CASRTGTGGRRGETQYF
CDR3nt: TGTGCCAGCAGAACCGGGACAGGGGGACGAAGGGGCGAGACCCAGTACTTC

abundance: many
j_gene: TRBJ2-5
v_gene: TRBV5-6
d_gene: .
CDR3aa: CASSLSGVETQYF
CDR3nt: TGTGCCAGCAGTTTATCAGGGGTGGAGACCCAGTACTTC

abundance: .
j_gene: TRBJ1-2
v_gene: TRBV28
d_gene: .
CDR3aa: CASSLLDRRDGYTF
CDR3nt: TGTGCCAGCAGTTTATTGGACAGAAGAGATGGCTACACCTTC

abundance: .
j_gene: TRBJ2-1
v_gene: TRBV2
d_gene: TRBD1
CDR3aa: CASSDFNRGDEQFF
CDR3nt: TGTGCCAGCAGTGACTTTAACAGGGGTGATGAGCAGTTCTTC

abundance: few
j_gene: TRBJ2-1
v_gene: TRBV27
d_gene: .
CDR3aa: CASSSTGGTGEQFF
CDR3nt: TGTGCCAGCAGTTCGACAGGAGGGACCGGTGAGCAGTTCTTC

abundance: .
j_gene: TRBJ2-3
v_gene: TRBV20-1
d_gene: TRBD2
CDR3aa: CSAPWREVTDTQYF
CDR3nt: TGCAGCGCTCCCTGGCGGGAGGTCACAGATACGCAGTATTTT

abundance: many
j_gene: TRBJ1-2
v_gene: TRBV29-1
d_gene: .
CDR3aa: CSVEDSAYYGYTF
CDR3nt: TGCAGCGTTGAGGACAGCGCTTATTATGGCTACACCTTC

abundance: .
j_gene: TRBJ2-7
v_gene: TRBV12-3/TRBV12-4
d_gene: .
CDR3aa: CACSLSAGSDEQYF
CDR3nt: TGTGCCTGCAGTTTAAGCGCAGGGAGCGACGAGCAGTACTTC

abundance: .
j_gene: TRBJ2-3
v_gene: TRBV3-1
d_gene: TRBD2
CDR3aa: CASNRDPLAGGSDTQYF
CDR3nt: TGTGCCAGCAACCGCGATCCTCTAGCGGGGGGATCTGATACGCAGTATTTT

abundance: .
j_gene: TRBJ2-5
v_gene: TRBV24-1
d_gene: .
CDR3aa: CVTSQANQETQYF
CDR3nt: TGTGTCACCAGTCAGGCCAACCAAGAGACCCAGTACTTC

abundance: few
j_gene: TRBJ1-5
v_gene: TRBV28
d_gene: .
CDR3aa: CASSSVSDSHGQPQHF
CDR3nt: TGTGCCAGCAGTTCCGTTTCAGACAGCCATGGTCAGCCCCAGCATTTT

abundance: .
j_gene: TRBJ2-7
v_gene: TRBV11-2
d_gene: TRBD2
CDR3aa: CASSLSSGMYEQYF
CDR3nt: TGTGCCAGCAGCTTAAGCAGCGGGATGTACGAGCAGTACTTC

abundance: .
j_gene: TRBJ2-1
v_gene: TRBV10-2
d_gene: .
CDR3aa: CASSENPNEQFF
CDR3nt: TGCGCCAGCAGCGAGAATCCCAATGAGCAGTTCTTC

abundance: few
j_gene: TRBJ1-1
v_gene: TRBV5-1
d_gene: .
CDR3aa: CASSLQTGMNTEAFF
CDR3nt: TGCGCCAGCAGCTTACAGACAGGCATGAACACTGAAGCTTTCTTT

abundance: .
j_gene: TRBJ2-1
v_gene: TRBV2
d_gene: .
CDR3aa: CASSEEWGDEQFF
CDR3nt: TGTGCCAGCAGTGAAGAATGGGGGGATGAGCAGTTCTTC

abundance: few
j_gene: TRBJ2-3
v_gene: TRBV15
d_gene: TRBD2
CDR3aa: CATSRVRGGPDTQYF
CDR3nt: TGTGCCACCAGCAGAGTCCGGGGGGGCCCAGATACGCAGTATTTT

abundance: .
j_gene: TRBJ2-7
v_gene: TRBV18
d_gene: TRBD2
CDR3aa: CASSQTSGGRSEQYF
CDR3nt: TGTGCCAGCTCACAAACTAGCGGGGGAAGATCCGAGCAGTACTTC

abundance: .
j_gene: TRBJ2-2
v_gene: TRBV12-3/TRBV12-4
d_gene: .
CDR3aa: CASSFDGQYTGELFF
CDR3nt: TGTGCCAGTAGTTTTGACGGACAGTACACCGGGGAGCTGTTTTTT

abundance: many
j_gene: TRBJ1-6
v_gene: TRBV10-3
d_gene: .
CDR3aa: CAISESRGGSYNSPLHF
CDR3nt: TGTGCCATCAGTGAGTCTCGGGGCGGCTCCTATAATTCACCCCTCCACTTT

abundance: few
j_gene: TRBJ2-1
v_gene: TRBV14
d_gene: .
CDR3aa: CASSQVGQAPGEQFF
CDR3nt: TGTGCCAGCAGCCAAGTAGGGCAGGCCCCAGGGGAGCAGTTCTTC

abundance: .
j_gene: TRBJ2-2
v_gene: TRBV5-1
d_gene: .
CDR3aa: CASSLRGVPGTGELFF
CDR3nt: TGCGCCAGCAGCTTGCGTGGCGTCCCGGGCACCGGGGAGCTGTTTTTT

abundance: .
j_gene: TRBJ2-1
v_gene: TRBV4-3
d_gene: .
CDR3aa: CASSQSGNSYNEQFF
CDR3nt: TGCGCCAGCAGCCAATCAGGGAACTCCTACAATGAGCAGTTCTTC

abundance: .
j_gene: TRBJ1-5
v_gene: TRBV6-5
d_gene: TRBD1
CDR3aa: CASKPDRSNQPQHF
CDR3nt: TGTGCCAGCAAGCCGGACAGGAGCAATCAGCCCCAGCATTTT

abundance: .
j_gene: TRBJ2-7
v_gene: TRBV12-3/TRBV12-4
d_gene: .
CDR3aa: CASSFGQGFQYF
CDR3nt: TGTGCCAGCAGTTTCGGCCAGGGGTTTCAGTACTTC

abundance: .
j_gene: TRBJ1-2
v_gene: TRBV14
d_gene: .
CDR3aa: CASSQESEKPYGYTF
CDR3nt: TGTGCCAGCAGCCAAGAATCGGAGAAGCCCTATGGCTACACCTTC

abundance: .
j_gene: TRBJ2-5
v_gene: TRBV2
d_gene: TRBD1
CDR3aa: CASSEAQAGGKETQYF
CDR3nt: TGTGCCAGCAGTGAAGCGCAGGCAGGGGGCAAAGAGACCCAGTACTTC

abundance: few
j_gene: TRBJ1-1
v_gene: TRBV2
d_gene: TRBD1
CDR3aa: CASRPTGGGVNTEAFF
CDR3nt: TGTGCCAGCAGACCAACAGGGGGAGGGGTGAACACTGAAGCTTTCTTT

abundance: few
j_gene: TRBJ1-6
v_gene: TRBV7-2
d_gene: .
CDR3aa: CASSINNSPLHF
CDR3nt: TGTGCCAGCAGCATCAATAATTCACCCCTCCACTTT

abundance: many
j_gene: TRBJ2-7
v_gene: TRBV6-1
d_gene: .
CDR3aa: CASSENLRATYEQYF
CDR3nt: TGTGCCAGCAGTGAAAACTTGCGGGCTACCTACGAGCAGTACTTC

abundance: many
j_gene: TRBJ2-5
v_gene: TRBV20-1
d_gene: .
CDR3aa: CSASNYQETQYF
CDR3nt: TGCAGTGCCTCAAATTACCAAGAGACCCAGTACTTC

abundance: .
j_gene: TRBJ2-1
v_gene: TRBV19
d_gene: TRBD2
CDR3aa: CASSLTRLAHNEQFF
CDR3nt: TGTGCCAGTAGTCTTACCAGACTAGCGCACAATGAGCAGTTCTTC

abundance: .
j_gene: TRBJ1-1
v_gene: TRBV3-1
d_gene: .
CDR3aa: CASSQDWANTEAFF
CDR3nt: TGTGCCAGCAGCCAAGATTGGGCGAACACTGAAGCTTTCTTT

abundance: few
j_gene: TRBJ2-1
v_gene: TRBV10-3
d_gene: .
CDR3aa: CANSRDSSYNEQFF
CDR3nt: TGTGCCAACTCCCGGGACTCCTCCTACAATGAGCAGTTCTTC

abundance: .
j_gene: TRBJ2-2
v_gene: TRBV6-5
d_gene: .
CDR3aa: CASTPSAGTGKLFF
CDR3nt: TGTGCCAGCACCCCATCAGCAGGTACCGGGAAGCTGTTTTTT